The next 23 T cell receptor beta chains were all read from a single sample in a study of early T cells in non-severe SARS-CoV-2 infection. Using its own MiXCR run on the 5' RACE reads, TCRdb lists one record per CDR3 protein. The profile covers roughly 72,000 distinct CDR3 sequences, with more than 10% appearing a single time and approximately 1% taken by the ten largest. The sample comprised whole blood. All receptors derive from an adult who was a healthcare worker with PCR-confirmed SARS-CoV-2 infection or an uninfected control (not recorded which).

DNA of the CDR3: TGCGCCAGCAGCCGGGTAGCGGGACCACTACAATTCACAGATACGCAGTATTTT. It yields the protein CASSRVAGPLQFTDTQYF. The V call is TRBV4-3, the J call TRBJ2-3, with 8 positions matching TRBD2. CDR1 and CDR2 from the germline V gene are LGHNA and YSLEER. This CDR3 has 18 residues. With V trimmed by 4 bases and J by 2 bases, 14 bases remained unmatched.

This clonotype was counted at least ten times. V usage is TRBV30 and J usage is TRBJ2-7, with 8 bases aligning to TRBD2. This CDR3 spans 13 amino acids. Per germline, CDR1 GTSNPN and CDR2 SVGIG (reference sequence). The ends lost 0 bases at V and 6 bases at J; junction bases unmatched: 4. The CDR3 bases are TGTGCCTGGAGTGTCAGCGGGAGTCGCGAGCAGTACTTC. This sequence encodes CAWSVSGSREQYF.

This clonotype showed up many times. V and J are TRBV11-2 and TRBJ2-1; the match to TRBD2 covers 13 bases. Germline V gene sequence: CDR1 SGHAT, CDR2 FQNNGV. V trimming: 5 bases; J trimming: 7 bases; junction bases outside the gene matches: 5. This CDR3 spans 15 amino acids. CDR3 sequence reads: CASSRLAGGTNEQFF. The DNA for the CDR3 is TGTGCCAGCAGCCGACTAGCGGGAGGTACGAATGAGCAGTTCTTC.

In this sample, this clonotype turned up many times. The CDR3: CASSYRDEQYF. CDR3 nucleotide sequence: TGTGCCAGCAGTTACCGCGACGAGCAGTACTTC. The genes are TRBV2 and TRBJ2-7; D is ambiguous. The length of the CDR3 is 11 residues. CDR1 SNHLY and CDR2 FYNNEI come from the germline V gene. V was shortened by 5 bases and J by 5 bases, with 7 bases between the two germline ends.

This clonotype was found a few times. The rearrangement joins TRBV7-9 to TRBJ1-4; no definite D call. The germline CDR1 and CDR2 sequences are SEHNR and FQNEAQ (reference sequence). CDR3 length equals 17 residues. V was clipped by 1 base and J by 0 bases, with 12 bases between them. The CDR3 DNA reads TGTGCCAGCAGCTTAGGGGCCCTCCCCGCAACTAATGAAAAACTGTTTTTT. Encoded protein: CASSLGALPATNEKLFF. Supplemented by reference TRBV7-9 and TRBJ1-4, the full variable domain reads DTGVSQNPRHKITKRGQNVTFRCDPISEHNRLYWYRQTLGQGPEFLTYFQNEAQLEKSRLLSDRFSAERPKGSFSTLEIQRTEQGDSAMYLCASSLGALPATNEKLFFGSGTQLSVL.

This clonotype was counted many times. The chain combines TRBV28 with TRBJ1-2, with 9 bases fitting TRBD1. The CDR3 length is 12 residues. V shed 10 bases, J shed 6 bases, and the junction held 6 bases outside the gene matches. The germline V gene encodes CDR1 MDHEN and CDR2 SYDVKM. The CDR3, as DNA: TGTGCCACAACCACAGGGGGCAATGGCTACACCTTC. Amino acid sequence: CATTTGGNGYTF.

The chain is built from TRBV28 and TRBJ2-7; D perhaps matches TRBD2 (6 bases). The germline V gene has CDR1 MDHEN and CDR2 SYDVKM. CDR3 length: 15 amino acids. V lost 7 bases and J 7 bases, leaving 23 bases between the germline ends. In DNA form, the CDR3 reads TGTGCCAGCATGGGGCGGGGACCCACTGGGGGGGAGCAGTACTTC. It is translated as CASMGRGPTGGEQYF.

This clonotype came up many times. The V gene is TRBV6-2 or TRBV6-3, the J gene TRBJ1-2, with D possibly TRBD1 on 6 matching bases. Trimming cost V 7 bases and J 9 bases, with 12 bases left between them. The CDR3 is made up of 11 amino acids. Germline values: CDR1 MNHEY, CDR2 SVGEGT. The CDR3 loop reads CASTQGFRYTF. Written as DNA, the CDR3 is TGTGCCAGCACGCAGGGGTTTCGCTACACCTTC.

This chain uses TRBV29-1 with TRBJ2-2, with D tentatively TRBD1 (5 bases). Trimming took off 4 bases at V and 3 bases at J, with 9 bases between the two ends. CDR3 size: 13 residues. Germline V gene lookup returns CDR1 SQVTM and CDR2 ANQGSEA. CDR3 nucleotide sequence: TGCAGCGTTGTTCAGGGTGACACCGGGGAGCTGTTTTTT. It translates to CSVVQGDTGELFF.

The sample holds a few counts of this clonotype. The chain uses TRBV25-1 and TRBJ2-5; 9 bases map to TRBD1. Germline-derived CDR1 and CDR2 are MGHDK and SYGVNS. Losses at the gene ends were 8 bases for V and 5 bases for J; bases not matched to a gene: 6. The CDR3 totals 13 residues. CDR3 in amino acids: CASRDRATETQYF. The CDR3, as DNA: TGTGCCAGCCGGGACAGGGCGACGGAGACCCAGTACTTC.

Many counts were recorded for this clonotype. The CDR3 loop is CSVRLSQETQYF. The CDR3, as DNA: TGCAGCGTTCGTTTATCCCAAGAGACCCAGTACTTC. The chain has TRBV29-1 and TRBJ2-5; D unclear. The CDR3 is 12 amino acids. Deletions cut 5 bases from V and 1 base from J, with 8 bases between. Germline CDR1 is SQVTM and CDR2 is ANQGSEA.

This clonotype was detected many times. Here the CDR3 DNA reads TGTGCCAGCAGCATTAGCGGGAGGGCAGGCTCCGGGGAGCTGTTTTTT. This gives the protein CASSISGRAGSGELFF. V and J are TRBV7-2 and TRBJ2-2; 11 bases are shared with TRBD2. CDR1 is SGHTA, CDR2 FQGNSA, per germline. Unmatched junction bases numbered 8, after V lost 5 bases and J lost 6 bases. The CDR3 extends over 16 amino acids.

The chain couples TRBV29-1 to TRBJ2-3; D call uncertain. Trimming cost V 4 bases and J 0 bases, with 11 bases left between them. CDR3 length: 14 residues. From germline, CDR1 is SQVTM and CDR2 ANQGSEA. CDR3 residues: CSVVTRGSTDTQYF. The CDR3 DNA follows: TGCAGCGTTGTTACTCGCGGAAGCACAGATACGCAGTATTTT.

This clonotype was recorded many times. This rearrangement joins TRBV12-5 to TRBJ1-1, with a weak D call TRBD1 (6 bases). V was pared by 6 bases and J by 5 bases, with 13 bases between. The CDR3 runs 13 residues. Germline V CDR1 and CDR2: LGHNT, FRNRAP. This CDR3 is CASGPGTPTEAFF. Written as DNA, the CDR3 is TGTGCTAGTGGCCCCGGGACACCTACTGAAGCTTTCTTT. Drawing the rest from reference TRBV12-5 and TRBJ1-1, the complete variable domain is DARVTQTPRHKVTEMGQEVTMRCQPILGHNTVFWYRQTMMQGLELLAYFRNRAPLDDSGMPKDRFSAEMPDATLATLKIQPSEPRDSAVYFCASGPGTPTEAFFGQGTRLTVV.

This chain connects TRBV29-1 to TRBJ1-2, with a possible D match to TRBD1 (5 bases). V was cut by 4 bases and J by 8 bases, with 14 bases left in between. The CDR3 consists of 12 residues. The germline gives CDR1 SQVTM, CDR2 ANQGSEA. This chain's CDR3 is CSVGIQGEGYTF. CDR3 bases: TGCAGCGTTGGGATCCAGGGTGAGGGCTACACCTTC.

V is TRBV27 and J is TRBJ2-7; D might be TRBD2 (6 bases). This CDR3 has 13 residues. V lost 6 bases and J 7 bases, leaving 16 bases between the germline ends. The germline CDR1 and CDR2 sequences are MNHEY and SMNVEV (reference sequence). The CDR3 bases are TGTGCCAGCAGCCCAGGGACTCGGTGGGAGCAGTACTTC. Translated: CASSPGTRWEQYF.

This clonotype was recorded at least ten times. V is TRBV7-2 and J is TRBJ1-5; D remains ambiguous. Germline V gene sequence: CDR1 SGHTA, CDR2 FQGNSA. V gave up 5 bases and J gave up 4 bases, with 6 bases separating them. CDR3 length equals 12 residues. This chain's CDR3 is CASSVFNQPQHF. The CDR3 DNA reads TGTGCCAGCAGCGTATTTAATCAGCCCCAGCATTTT.

The V call is TRBV5-1, the J call TRBJ2-3, with unresolved D. V was clipped by 4 bases and J by 4 bases, with 10 bases between them. Germline values: CDR1 SGHRS, CDR2 YFSETQ. The CDR3 runs 13 residues. Here the CDR3 reads CASSTPGPDTQYF. Written as DNA, the CDR3 is TGCGCCAGCAGCACCCCCGGGCCAGATACGCAGTATTTT. Variable domain in full (rest from reference TRBV5-1 and TRBJ2-3): KAGVTQTPRYLIKTRGQQVTLSCSPISGHRSVSWYQQTPGQGLQFLFEYFSETQRNKGNFPGRFSGRQFSNSRSEMNVSTLELGDSALYLCASSTPGPDTQYFGPGTRLTVL.

This clonotype was counted ten times or more. The chain has TRBV10-2 and TRBJ2-5, with D tentatively TRBD2 (5 bases). The length of the CDR3 is 14 residues. Deletions cut 6 bases from V and 2 bases from J, with 13 bases between. Germline CDR1 is WSHSY and CDR2 is SAAADI. CDR3 residues: CASSPTGMQETQYF. Written as DNA, the CDR3 is TGCGCCAGCAGCCCAACGGGAATGCAAGAGACCCAGTACTTC.

The table lists this clonotype with many counts. V usage is TRBV11-2 and J usage is TRBJ2-7; a possible D gene is TRBD2 (5 bases). The V end was cut by 4 bases, the J end by 2 bases, with 6 bases between. CDR1 is SGHAT, CDR2 FQNNGV, per germline. The CDR3 is 12 residues long. CDR3 region: CASSSGTYEQYF. In nucleotides, the CDR3 is TGTGCCAGCAGCTCCGGGACCTACGAGCAGTACTTC. Full variable domain (rest looked up from reference TRBV11-2 and TRBJ2-7): EAGVAQSPRYKIIEKRQSVAFWCNPISGHATLYWYQQILGQGPKLLIQFQNNGVVDDSQLPKDRFSAERLKGVDSTLKIQPAKLEDSAVYLCASSSGTYEQYFGPGTRLTVT.

This clonotype was detected many times. The CDR3 loop is CASSLALRLNSDTQYF. The DNA of the CDR3 is TGTGCCAGCAGCTTAGCGCTCAGGCTGAATTCGGATACGCAGTATTTT. J is TRBJ2-3 and V is TRBV7-8; D is ambiguous. Between the trimmed V and J ends, which lost 0 bases and 6 bases, there was a span of 16 bases. The CDR3 extends over 16 amino acids. Germline values: CDR1 SGHVS, CDR2 FQNEAQ.

At least ten counts were recorded for this clonotype. The chain carries TRBV6-1 and TRBJ2-1; D is perhaps TRBD1 (5 bases). Germline CDR1 and CDR2: MNHNS and SASEGT. The germline V and J ends were trimmed by 3 bases and 6 bases, with 12 bases remaining between them. This CDR3 region has 14 residues. The CDR3 protein is CASSEGLESNEQFF. The CDR3 nucleotides read TGTGCCAGCAGTGAGGGGCTCGAGAGCAATGAGCAGTTCTTC.

The V and J genes are TRBV7-8 and TRBJ1-1; 7 bases align to TRBD1. The CDR3 covers 14 residues. J gave up 6 bases and V 4 bases, and 8 bases lay outside the gene matches. In germline, CDR1 is SGHVS, CDR2 FQNEAQ. The CDR3 region is CASSSTGYIPEAFF. CDR3 sequence (DNA): TGTGCCAGCAGCTCGACAGGGTATATCCCTGAAGCTTTCTTT.